These T cell receptor beta chains were read from a single sample in a study of OX40 agonist ivuxolimab in advanced cancers. Produced via immunoSEQ multiplex PCR; TCRdb's table is partial and in-frame only. This sample has 25,000 to 30,000 clones, with about 82% found just once. The sequences come from CD4+ or CD8+ T cells sorted from blood, collected in a trial of the OX40 agonist ivuxolimab. These receptors all come from an adult with an advanced solid tumor such as melanoma, head and neck, liver or kidney cancer. Each CDR3 is given with its conserved first and last residue. D genes are given only for firm matches. Expanded clones are given a class, and other clones once, few, many or no size at all.

clone size	V gene	J gene	D gene	CDR3 DNA	CDR3 protein
once	TRBV7-9	TRBJ1-4	TRBD1	TGTGCCAGCAGCATCTCCGGGACAGGGGATGAAAAACTGTTTTTT	CASSISGTGDEKLFF
once	TRBV19	TRBJ1-5	NA	TGTGCCAGTAGGGCCGGTGGTCAGCCCCAGCATTTT	CASRAGGQPQHF
NA	TRBV5-1	TRBJ2-7	NA	TGCGCCAGCAGCCCCGGAGGGGAGCAGTACTTC	CASSPGGEQYF
NA	TRBV10-3	TRBJ1-5	NA	TGTGCCATCAGTGAGTCGGGGTACGGCAATCAGCCCCAGCATTTT	CAISESGYGNQPQHF
few	TRBV6-5	TRBJ1-4	NA	TGTGCCAGCAGTCTCCCACACGGGCGAAAACTGTTTTTT	CASSLPHGRKLFF
NA	TRBV27	TRBJ2-7	NA	TGTGCCAGCAGTTTAGCCCCGGGGTTTTCCCACTCCTACGAGCAGTACTTC	CASSLAPGFSHSYEQYF
NA	TRBV10-3	TRBJ2-7	NA	TGTGCCATCATGCTAGGGGGGGGTTTGGAGCAGTACTTC	CAIMLGGGLEQYF
NA	TRBV14	TRBJ2-1	TRBD2	TGTGCCAGCAGCCAAGATATCGGGGGGATCAGCTCCTACAATGAGCAGTTCTTC	CASSQDIGGISSYNEQFF
NA	TRBV12-2	TRBJ2-1	NA	TGTGCAAGTCGCCATCGGACTAGCGGGAGAGGGGAGCAGTTCTTC	CASRHRTSGRGEQFF
NA	TRBV13	TRBJ1-1	NA	TGTGCCAGCACCATAATGAACACTGAAGCTTTCTTT	CASTIMNTEAFF
NA	TRBV11-3	TRBJ2-7	TRBD1	TGTGCCAGCAGCTTAAGGGGACAGGGTATCGACGAGCAGTACTTC	CASSLRGQGIDEQYF
once	TRBV5-1	TRBJ1-4	TRBD1	TGCGCCAGCAGCTGGACCCCAGGGACAGGGGTTTACGAAAAACTGTTTTTT	CASSWTPGTGVYEKLFF
NA	TRBV19	TRBJ2-2	NA	TGTGCCAGTAGTCCAAACACCGGGGAGCTGTTTTTT	CASSPNTGELFF
NA	TRBV19	TRBJ1-1	NA	TGTGCCAGTAGTAACGGGTTGAACACTGAAGCTTTCTTT	CASSNGLNTEAFF
once	TRBV6-1	TRBJ2-7	NA	TGTGCCAGCAGTGATGGCAGCGGACTTAGGGTCCACGAGCAGTACTTC	CASSDGSGLRVHEQYF
NA	TRBV19	TRBJ2-7	NA	TGTGCCAGTAGTCACGGGACCCCCAGCGAGCAGTACTTC	CASSHGTPSEQYF
NA	TRBV13	TRBJ2-1	TRBD2	TGTGCCAGCAGCCCCTGGATGGGACTAGCGGAGAGCTCCTACAATGAGCAGTTCTTC	CASSPWMGLAESSYNEQFF
NA	TRBV4-2	TRBJ2-2	TRBD2	TGTGCCAGCAGCCAACTAGCGGGAGACACCGGGGAGCTGTTTTTT	CASSQLAGDTGELFF
NA	TRBV27	TRBJ2-2	NA	TGTGCCAGCAGTTTAGGCCTATACACCGGGGAGCTGTTTTTT	CASSLGLYTGELFF
NA	TRBV5-4	TRBJ1-2	NA	TGTGCCAGCAGCTTGGTGGCCCTTACAGGGCAGAACTATGGCTACACCTTC	CASSLVALTGQNYGYTF
NA	TRBV2	TRBJ1-1	TRBD1	TGTGCCAGCAGCGACAGGGCCCCTGGGACTGAAGCTTTCTTT	CASSDRAPGTEAFF
NA	TRBV9	TRBJ2-2	TRBD2	TGTGCCAGCAGCGCCGGACTAGCGGCGAACACCGGGGAGCTGTTTTTT	CASSAGLAANTGELFF
NA	TRBV18	TRBJ1-5	TRBD1	TGTGCCAGCTCACCCGCGACAGGGAACAATCAGCCCCAGCATTTT	CASSPATGNNQPQHF
NA	TRBV19	TRBJ2-7	NA	TGTGCCAGTAGTACGACAGAGAACCCTCACTACGAGCAGTACTTC	CASSTTENPHYEQYF
NA	TRBV6-4	TRBJ1-2	NA	TGTGCCAGCAGTGAAGTTTTGTGGGGCGGCTACACCTTC	CASSEVLWGGYTF
NA	TRBV27	TRBJ2-7	TRBD2	TGTGCCAGCAGTTTTAATATAGCGGGAGATGGCGAGCAGTACTTC	CASSFNIAGDGEQYF